This T cell receptor beta chain was captured in a study of blood T cell repertoires in COVID-19. Study as a whole: COVID-19 samples collected from the United States, Italy and Spain covered acute and convalescent phases.

In the original processing: Amplification of reference gene primers was used by the study to estimate nucleated cell counts. Clones were sequenced by immunoSEQ multiplex PCR, and TCRdb holds only the in-frame ones, with some missing. From that table come the V and J calls and clone size; the DNA was used to work out D and trimming. The sample holds around 150,000 clones; roughly 87% are singletons and the top ten take roughly 4.5%. This CDR3 contains 17 residues. V lost 5 bases to trimming and J lost 0 bases, with 19 bases between them. Looked up from germline, CDR1 is SGHAT and CDR2 is FQNNGV. The chain employs TRBV11-2 and TRBJ1-1; no firm D call. Sequencing used peripheral blood. The source is a woman between 55 and 75 years old with active or convalescent COVID-19. In DNA form, the CDR3 reads TGTGCCAGCAGCATCCGGGTCTCCACTGTCGTGAACACTGAAGCTTTCTTT. This sequence encodes CASSIRVSTVVNTEAFF.